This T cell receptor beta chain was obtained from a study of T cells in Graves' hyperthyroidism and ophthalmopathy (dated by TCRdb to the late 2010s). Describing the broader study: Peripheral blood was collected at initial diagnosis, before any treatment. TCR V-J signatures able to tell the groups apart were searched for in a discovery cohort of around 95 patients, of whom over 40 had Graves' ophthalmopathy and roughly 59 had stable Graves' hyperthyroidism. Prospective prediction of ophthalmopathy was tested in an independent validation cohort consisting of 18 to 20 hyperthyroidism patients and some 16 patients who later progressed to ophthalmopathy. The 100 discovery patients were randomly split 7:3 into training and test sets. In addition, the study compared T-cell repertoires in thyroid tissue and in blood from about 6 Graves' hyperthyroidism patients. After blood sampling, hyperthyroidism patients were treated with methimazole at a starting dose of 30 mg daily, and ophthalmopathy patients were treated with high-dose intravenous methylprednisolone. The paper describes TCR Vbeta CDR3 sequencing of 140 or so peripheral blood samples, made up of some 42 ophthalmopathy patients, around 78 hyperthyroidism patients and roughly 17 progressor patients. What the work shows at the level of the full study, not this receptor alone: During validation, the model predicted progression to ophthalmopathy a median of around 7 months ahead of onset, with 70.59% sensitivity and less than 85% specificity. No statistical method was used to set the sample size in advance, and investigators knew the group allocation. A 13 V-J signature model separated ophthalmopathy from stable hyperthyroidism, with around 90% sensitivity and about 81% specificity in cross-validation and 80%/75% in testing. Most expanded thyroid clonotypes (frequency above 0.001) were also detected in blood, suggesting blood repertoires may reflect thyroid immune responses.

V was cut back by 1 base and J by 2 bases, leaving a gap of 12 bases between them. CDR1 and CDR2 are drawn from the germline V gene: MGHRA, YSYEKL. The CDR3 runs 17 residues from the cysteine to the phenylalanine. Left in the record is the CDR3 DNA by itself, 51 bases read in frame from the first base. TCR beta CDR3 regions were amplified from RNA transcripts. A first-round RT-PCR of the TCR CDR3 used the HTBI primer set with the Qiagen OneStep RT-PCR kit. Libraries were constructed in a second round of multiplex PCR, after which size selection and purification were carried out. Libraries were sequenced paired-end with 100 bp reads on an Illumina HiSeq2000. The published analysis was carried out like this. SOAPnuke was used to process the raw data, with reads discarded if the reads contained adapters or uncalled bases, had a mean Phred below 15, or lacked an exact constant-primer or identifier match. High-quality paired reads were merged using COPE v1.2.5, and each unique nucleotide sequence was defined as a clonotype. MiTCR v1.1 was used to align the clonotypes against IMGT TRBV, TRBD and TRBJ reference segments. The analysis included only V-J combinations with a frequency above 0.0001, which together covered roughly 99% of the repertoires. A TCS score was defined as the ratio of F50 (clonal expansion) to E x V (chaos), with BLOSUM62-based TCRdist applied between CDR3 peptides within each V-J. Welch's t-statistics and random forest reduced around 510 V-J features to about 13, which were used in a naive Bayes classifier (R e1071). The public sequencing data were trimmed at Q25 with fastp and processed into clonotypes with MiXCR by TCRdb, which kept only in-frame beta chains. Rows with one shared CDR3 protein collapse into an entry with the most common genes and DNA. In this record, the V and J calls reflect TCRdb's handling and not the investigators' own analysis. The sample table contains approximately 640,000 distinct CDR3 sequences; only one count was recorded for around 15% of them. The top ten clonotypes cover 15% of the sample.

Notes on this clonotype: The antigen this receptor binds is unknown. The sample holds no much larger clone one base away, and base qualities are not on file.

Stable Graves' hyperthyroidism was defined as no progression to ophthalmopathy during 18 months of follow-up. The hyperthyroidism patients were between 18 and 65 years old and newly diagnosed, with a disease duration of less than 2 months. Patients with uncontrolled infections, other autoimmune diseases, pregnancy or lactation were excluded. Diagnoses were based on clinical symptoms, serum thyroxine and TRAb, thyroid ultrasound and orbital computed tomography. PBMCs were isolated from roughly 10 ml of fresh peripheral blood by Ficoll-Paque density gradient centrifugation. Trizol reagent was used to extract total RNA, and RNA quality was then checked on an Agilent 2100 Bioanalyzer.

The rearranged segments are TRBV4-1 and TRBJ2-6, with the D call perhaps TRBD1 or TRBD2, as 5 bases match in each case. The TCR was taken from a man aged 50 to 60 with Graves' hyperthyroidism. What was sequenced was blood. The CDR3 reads CASSQGRGEPGANVLTF. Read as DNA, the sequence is TGCGCCAGCAGCCAAGGGCGAGGGGAACCTGGGGCCAACGTCCTGACTTTC.